Below, one T cell receptor beta chain is given with its context. Its antigen remains unknown. The data were taken from a study of T cells after yellow fever vaccination. Study results and limitations: Researchers cautioned that FACS-sorted repertoires could harbor abundant clonotypes contaminating from the bulk population. Subsequent booster samples again held most clones from primary vaccination (under 98% CD4, roughly 90% CD8).

TCRdb reprocessed the 5' RACE reads via MiXCR and lists one record per CDR3 protein. The sample has 300,000 or so distinct CDR3 sequences, around 8.1% seen once. The CDR3 covers 17 residues. J was trimmed by 14 bases and V by 5 bases; bases with no gene match: 25. CDR1 is SGHNT, CDR2 YYREEE, per germline (reference sequence). The chain uses TRBV5-4 and TRBJ2-1, with TRBD2 matching 7 bases. This TCR came from a young man who received the YFV17D yellow fever vaccine. This specimen was PBMCs, taken more than 35 days after the first yellow fever vaccination. CDR3 sequence reads: CASSQPLAGERWGKEFF. The CDR3 DNA follows: TGTGCCAGCAGTCAACCCCTCGCGGGGGAGCGCTGGGGTAAGGAGTTCTTC.